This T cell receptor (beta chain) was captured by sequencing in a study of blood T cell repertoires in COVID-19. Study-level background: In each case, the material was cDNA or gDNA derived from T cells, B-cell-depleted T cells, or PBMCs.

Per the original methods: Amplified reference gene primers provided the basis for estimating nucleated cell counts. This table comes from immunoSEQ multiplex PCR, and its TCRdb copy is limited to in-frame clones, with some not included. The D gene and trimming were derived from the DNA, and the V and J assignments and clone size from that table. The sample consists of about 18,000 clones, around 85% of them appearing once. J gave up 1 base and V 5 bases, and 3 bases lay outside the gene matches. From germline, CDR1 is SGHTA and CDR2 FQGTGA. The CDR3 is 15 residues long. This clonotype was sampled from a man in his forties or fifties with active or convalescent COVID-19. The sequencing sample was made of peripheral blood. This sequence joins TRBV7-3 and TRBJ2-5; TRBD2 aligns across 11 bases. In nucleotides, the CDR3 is TGTGCCAGCAGCCCGGGGACTAGCGGCCAAGAGACCCAGTACTTC. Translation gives CASSPGTSGQETQYF.